These 14 T cell receptor delta chains were all obtained from the same sample, sequenced in a study of Vδ1+ human thymocytes. Study outcomes and limitations: In the thymus, TRG and TRD repertoires looked highly polyclonal with Gaussian CDR3 lengths.

No antigen has been assigned to these receptors. Extracted RNA was reverse transcribed into cDNA. The CDR3 regions were amplified by multiplex PCR from V-gene primers to a constant-region primer. TCRdb re-called the multiplex PCR reads via CATT. Counted here are tens of thousands of delta-chain clones, roughly 15% occurring once; the ten biggest clones make up 0.5%. The sample was Vdelta1+ gamma-delta thymocytes from the thymus. Subset specified: FACS-sorted CD3+ TCRalphabeta- TCRVdelta1+ TCRVdelta2- thymocytes. These receptors all stem from a boy in the first two years of life who had congenital heart surgery.

This clone appeared a few times. The gene calls are TRDV1 and TRDJ1, with TRDD3 matching over 11 bases. In germline, CDR1 is TSWWSYY, CDR2 QGS. Germline trimming cut 1 base from V and 0 bases from J; bases unmatched to any gene: 10. The CDR3 extends over 19 amino acids. This CDR3 is CALGEPRLGDTHYTDKLIF. The CDR3, as DNA: TGTGCTCTTGGGGAACCTAGATTGGGGGATACGCACTACACCGATAAACTCATCTTT.

The chain recombines TRDV1 with TRDJ1; D may be TRDD2 (8 bases). V lost 3 bases and J 0 bases, leaving 32 bases between the germline ends. Per germline, CDR1 TSWWSYY and CDR2 QGS. The CDR3 contains 22 residues. The CDR3 protein is CALGDPAFLMNWGGNYTDKLIF. As DNA, the CDR3 is TGTGCTCTTGGGGACCCGGCCTTCCTAATGAACTGGGGAGGAAATTACACCGATAAACTCATCTTT.

There are a few counts of this clone. The chain combines TRDV1 with TRDJ1; D is perhaps TRDD3 (5 bases). The CDR3 covers 14 residues. CDR1 TSWWSYY and CDR2 QGS come from the germline V gene. Trimming removed 0 bases at V and 6 bases at J, with 11 bases between. The CDR3 DNA is TGTGCTCTTGGGGAACTTGGGGAGTTGCATAAACTCATCTTT. Translating it yields CALGELGELHKLIF.

The chain has TRDV1 and TRDJ1; 8 bases are shared with TRDD3. The length of the CDR3 is 24 residues. V shed 4 bases, J shed 0 bases, and the junction held 31 bases outside the gene matches. Germline V gene data show CDR1 as TSWWSYY and CDR2 as QGS. The CDR3 is CALGGTSLPTVGAMGDPYTDKLIF. Written as DNA, the CDR3 is TGTGCTCTTGGGGGCACCTCCCTACCTACGGTGGGGGCCATGGGGGATCCGTACACCGATAAACTCATCTTT.

This clone was counted between two and nine times. This rearrangement joins TRDV1 to TRDJ1; no reliable D call. CDR1 is TSWWSYY and CDR2 is QGS in the germline V gene. This CDR3 contains 15 residues. V lost 2 bases and J 1 base, leaving 11 bases between the germline ends. CDR3 residues: CALGEFPTPTDKLIF. CDR3 nucleotides: TGTGCTCTTGGGGAATTCCCCACACCCACCGATAAACTCATCTTT.

This clone has more than one count but fewer than ten. The chain joins TRDV1 to TRDJ1, with 8 bases that match TRDD3. The germline V gene encodes CDR1 TSWWSYY and CDR2 QGS. J lost 6 bases, V lost 4 bases, and 16 bases had no gene match. The CDR3 sequence is 17 residues long. CDR3 protein: CALGGRLYRGYQHKLIF. The CDR3 DNA sequence: TGTGCTCTTGGGGGACGCCTATATCGGGGATACCAACATAAACTCATCTTT.

The V gene is TRDV1, the J gene TRDJ1; 7 nucleotides match TRDD3. In germline, CDR1 is TSWWSYY, CDR2 QGS. Trimming removed 9 bases from V and 0 bases from J; junction bases left unmatched: 10. This CDR3 region has 15 residues. The chain's CDR3 is CALLGEGGYTDKLIF. The DNA of the CDR3 is TGTGCTCTCTTGGGGGAAGGGGGGTACACCGATAAACTCATCTTT.

This clone came up a few times. The chain couples TRDV1 to TRDJ1; 11 nucleotides line up with TRDD3. The V gene end was trimmed by 4 bases and the J gene end by 0 bases; junction bases not matched to a gene: 19. Germline CDR1 reads TSWWSYY; CDR2 reads QGS. This CDR3 spans 21 amino acids. CDR3 protein: CALGANLHAPWGIPHTDKLIF. In nucleotides, the CDR3 is TGTGCTCTTGGGGCCAACCTCCATGCCCCCTGGGGGATACCCCACACCGATAAACTCATCTTT.

This rearrangement joins TRDV1 to TRDJ1; 13 bases are shared with TRDD3. Germline CDR1 reads TSWWSYY; CDR2 reads QGS. The CDR3 is 22 residues long. V shed 1 base and J 3 bases; nucleotides not matched to a gene: 20. The CDR3 nucleotides read TGTGCTCTTGGGGAACAAGGGAGTTTCTCTGACTGGGGGATACGGGGTCCCGATAAACTCATCTTT. The encoded protein is CALGEQGSFSDWGIRGPDKLIF.

This clone was seen more than once but under ten times. The chain has TRDV1 and TRDJ1; no definite D call. The CDR3 is 15 residues long. Trimming shortened V by 4 bases and J by 0 bases, and 12 bases separated the two germline ends. Germline-derived CDR1 and CDR2 are TSWWSYY and QGS. In DNA form, the CDR3 reads TGTGCTCTTGGGGGACGTCCCCTGCACACCGATAAACTCATCTTT. Protein sequence: CALGGRPLHTDKLIF.

V gene TRDV1 combines with J gene TRDJ1; 11 positions match TRDD3. CDR3 size: 21 residues. V shed 0 bases, J shed 9 bases, and the junction held 24 bases outside the gene matches. The germline V gene encodes CDR1 TSWWSYY and CDR2 QGS. The CDR3 sequence is CALGELSPGPTYWGIRVELIF. CDR3 nucleotides: TGTGCTCTTGGGGAACTATCCCCCGGTCCTACGTACTGGGGGATAAGAGTTGAACTCATCTTT.

The J gene is TRDJ1, the V gene TRDV1, with D perhaps TRDD3 (5 bases). There are 16 residues in the CDR3. V was shortened by 4 bases and J by 2 bases, with 17 bases between the two germline ends. Germline V lookup: CDR1 TSWWSYY, CDR2 QGS. The CDR3 DNA sequence: TGTGCTCTTGGGGCCAGTAAAGGGATTCTGACCGATAAACTCATCTTT. Translation: CALGASKGILTDKLIF.

This clone was picked up a small number of times. The V and J genes are TRDV1 and TRDJ1, with D tentatively TRDD3 (6 bases). This CDR3 contains 17 residues. Germline V gene lookup returns CDR1 TSWWSYY and CDR2 QGS. Trimming removed 5 bases from V and 0 bases from J, with 19 bases in between. The CDR3 DNA sequence: TGTGCTCTTGGGCTAAGTACTGGGAATCCGTACACCGATAAACTCATCTTT. Protein product: CALGLSTGNPYTDKLIF.

This clone showed up just a few times. This chain joins TRDV1 and TRDJ1; no definite D call. V lost 2 bases and J 0 bases, leaving 19 bases between the germline ends. CDR3 length: 18 amino acids. CDR1 and CDR2 from the germline V gene are TSWWSYY and QGS. The CDR3, as DNA: TGTGCTCTTGGGGAAGAATTCCCCTGGCCCCTCTACACCGATAAACTCATCTTT. This translates into CALGEEFPWPLYTDKLIF.